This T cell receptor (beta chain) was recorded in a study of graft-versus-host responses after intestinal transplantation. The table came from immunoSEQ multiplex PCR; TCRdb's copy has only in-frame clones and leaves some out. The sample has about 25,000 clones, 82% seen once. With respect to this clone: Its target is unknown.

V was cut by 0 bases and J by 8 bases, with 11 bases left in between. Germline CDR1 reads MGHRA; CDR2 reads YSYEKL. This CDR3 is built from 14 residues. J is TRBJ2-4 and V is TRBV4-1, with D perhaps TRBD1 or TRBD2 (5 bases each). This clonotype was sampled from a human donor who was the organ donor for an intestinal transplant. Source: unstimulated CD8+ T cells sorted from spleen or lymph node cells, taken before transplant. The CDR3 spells CASSQDGGIDIQYF. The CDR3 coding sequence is TGCGCCAGCAGCCAAGATGGGGGTATAGACATTCAGTACTTC.